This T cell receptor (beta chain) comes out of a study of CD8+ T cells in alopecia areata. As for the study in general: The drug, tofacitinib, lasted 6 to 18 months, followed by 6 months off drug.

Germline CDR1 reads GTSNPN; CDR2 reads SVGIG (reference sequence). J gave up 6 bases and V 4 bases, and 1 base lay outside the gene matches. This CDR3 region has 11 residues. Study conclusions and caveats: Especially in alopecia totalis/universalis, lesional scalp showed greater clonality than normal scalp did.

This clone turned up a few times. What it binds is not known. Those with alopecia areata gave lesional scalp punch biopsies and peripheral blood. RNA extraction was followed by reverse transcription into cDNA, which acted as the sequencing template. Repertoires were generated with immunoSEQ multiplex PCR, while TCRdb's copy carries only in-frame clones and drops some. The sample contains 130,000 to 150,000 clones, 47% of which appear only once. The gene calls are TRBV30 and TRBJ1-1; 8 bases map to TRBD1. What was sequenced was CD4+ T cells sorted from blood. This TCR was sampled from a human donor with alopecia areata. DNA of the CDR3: TGTGCCTGGATACAGGGGGCTGAAGCTTTCTTT. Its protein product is CAWIQGAEAFF.